This T cell receptor (beta chain) originates from a study of blood T cells in healthy people across ages. Regarding the study as a whole: Higher naive T cell percentage went strongly together with higher TCR beta diversity. It was held that diversity estimates obtained from one million T cells represented underestimates.

The CDR3 consists of 15 residues. Germline assignment: CDR1 MNHEY and CDR2 SVGAGI. The V gene lost 0 bases and the J gene lost 1 base, with 9 bases spanning the gap. With regard to this clonotype: What it binds is not known.

For the second PCR, which ran for 7 to 11 cycles, a sample-barcoded 5' primer and a J-beta primer mix were used. TCRdb reanalysed the 5' RACE reads using MiXCR and keeps one entry per CDR3 protein. This sample has 1,300,000 or so distinct CDR3 sequences; roughly 59% occur once, and the top ten carry over 6.5%. V and J are TRBV6-5 and TRBJ1-1; D not resolved. Material for sequencing was blood. The receptor comes from a man between 18 and 29 years old in good health. For the CDR3, the DNA is TGTGCCAGCAGTTACTCGTCCAGAGAGAACACTGAAGCTTTCTTT. Amino acids: CASSYSSRENTEAFF.